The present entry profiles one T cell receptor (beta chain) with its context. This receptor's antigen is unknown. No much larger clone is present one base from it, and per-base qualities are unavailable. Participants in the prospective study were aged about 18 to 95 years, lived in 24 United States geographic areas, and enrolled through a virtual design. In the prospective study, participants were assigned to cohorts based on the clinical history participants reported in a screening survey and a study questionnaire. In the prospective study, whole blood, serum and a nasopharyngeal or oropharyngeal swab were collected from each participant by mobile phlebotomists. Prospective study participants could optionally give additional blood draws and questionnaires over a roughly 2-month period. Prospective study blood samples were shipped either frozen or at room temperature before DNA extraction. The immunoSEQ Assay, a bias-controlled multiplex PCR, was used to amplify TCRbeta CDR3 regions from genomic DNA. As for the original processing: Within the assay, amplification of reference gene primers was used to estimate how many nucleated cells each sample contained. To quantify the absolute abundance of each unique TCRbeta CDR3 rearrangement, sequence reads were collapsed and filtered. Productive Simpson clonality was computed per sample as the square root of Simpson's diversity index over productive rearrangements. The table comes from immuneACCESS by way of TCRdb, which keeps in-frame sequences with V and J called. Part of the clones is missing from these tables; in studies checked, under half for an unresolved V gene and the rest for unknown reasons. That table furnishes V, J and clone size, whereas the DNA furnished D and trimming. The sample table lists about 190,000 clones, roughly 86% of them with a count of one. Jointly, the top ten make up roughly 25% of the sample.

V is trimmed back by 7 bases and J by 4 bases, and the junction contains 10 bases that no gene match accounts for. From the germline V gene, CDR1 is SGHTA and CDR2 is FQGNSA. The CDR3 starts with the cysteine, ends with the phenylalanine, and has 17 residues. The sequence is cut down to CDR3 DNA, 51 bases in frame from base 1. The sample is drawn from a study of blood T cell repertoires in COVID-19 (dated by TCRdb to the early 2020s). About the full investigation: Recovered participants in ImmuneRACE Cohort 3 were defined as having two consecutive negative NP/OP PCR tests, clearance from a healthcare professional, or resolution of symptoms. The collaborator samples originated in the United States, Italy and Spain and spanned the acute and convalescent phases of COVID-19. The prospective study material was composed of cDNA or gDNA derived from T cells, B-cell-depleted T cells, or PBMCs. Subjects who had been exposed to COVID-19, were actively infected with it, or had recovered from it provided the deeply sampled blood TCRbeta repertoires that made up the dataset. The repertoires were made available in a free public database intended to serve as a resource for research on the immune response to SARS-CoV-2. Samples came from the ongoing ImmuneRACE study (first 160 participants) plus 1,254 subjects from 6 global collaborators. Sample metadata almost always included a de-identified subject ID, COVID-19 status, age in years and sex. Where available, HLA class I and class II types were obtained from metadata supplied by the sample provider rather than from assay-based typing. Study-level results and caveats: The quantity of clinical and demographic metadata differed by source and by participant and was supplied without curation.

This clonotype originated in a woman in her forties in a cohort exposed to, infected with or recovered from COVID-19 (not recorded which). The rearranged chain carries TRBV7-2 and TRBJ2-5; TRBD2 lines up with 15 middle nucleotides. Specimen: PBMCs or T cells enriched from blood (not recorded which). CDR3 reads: CASTRTSGRGGLETQYF. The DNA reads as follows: TGTGCCAGCACCCGGACTAGCGGGAGGGGGGGGTTAGAGACCCAGTACTTC.